Each of the 28 T cell receptor beta chains below was sequenced from the same sample in a study of blood T cell repertoires in COVID-19. Measured with immunoSEQ multiplex PCR; TCRdb has only the in-frame clones, and not every one. The repertoire consists of 150,000 or so clones, with 75% to 85% occurring once and the leading ten covering roughly 4.9%. The sample comprised peripheral blood. The receptors were gathered from a woman in her 70s with COVID-19, enrolled during active disease.

The V and J genes are TRBV4-3 and TRBJ1-1, with D perhaps matching TRBD1 (5 bases). From germline, CDR1 is LGHNA and CDR2 YSLEER. Trimming pared 3 bases from V and 0 bases from J, leaving 8 bases between. The CDR3 length is 14 residues. CDR3 sequence: CASSHGHLNTEAFF. In nucleotides, the CDR3 is TGCGCCAGCAGCCACGGACACTTGAACACTGAAGCTTTCTTT.

CDR3 loop: CASTTYEDYGYTF. CDR3 in DNA: TGTGCCAGCACGACTTATGAGGACTATGGCTACACCTTC. The chain recombines TRBV25-1 with TRBJ1-2; no reliable D call. The germline V gene encodes CDR1 MGHDK and CDR2 SYGVNS. The CDR3 sequence is 13 residues long. V was pared by 7 bases and J by 3 bases, with 12 bases between.

The rearrangement links TRBV12-3 or TRBV12-4 to TRBJ2-5, with 8 bases lining up with TRBD1. Trimming cost V 6 bases and J 4 bases; bases outside gene matches: 4. The CDR3 has 13 residues. The CDR3 sequence: CASSPTGGETQYF. DNA for the CDR3: TGTGCCAGCAGCCCCACAGGGGGAGAGACCCAGTACTTC.

The chain has TRBV7-9 and TRBJ1-1; 7 nucleotides line up with TRBD1. The CDR3 is made up of 14 amino acids. CDR1 SEHNR and CDR2 FQNEAQ come from the germline V gene (reference sequence). With 8 bases clipped from V and 0 bases from J, the junction kept 6 bases outside the gene matches. The CDR3 DNA reads TGTGCCAGCGACGACGGGACAGTGAACACTGAAGCTTTCTTT. Its protein product is CASDDGTVNTEAFF.

V gene TRBV4-3 combines with J gene TRBJ1-5, with D perhaps TRBD1 (6 bases). Trimming cost V 4 bases and J 5 bases, with 12 bases left between them. This CDR3 has 14 amino acids. Per germline, CDR1 LGHNA and CDR2 YSLEER. The CDR3 coding sequence is TGCGCCAGCAGCCCCGGACAGATGGATCAGCCCCAGCATTTT. This codes for CASSPGQMDQPQHF.

V gene TRBV5-6 combines with J gene TRBJ2-7; a weak D match, TRBD1 (5 bases). Germline CDR1 reads SGHDT; CDR2 reads YYEEEE. This CDR3 is 14 amino acids long. V lost 4 bases and J 3 bases, leaving 14 bases between the germline ends. CDR3 region: CASSGAGLLYEQYF. DNA of the CDR3: TGTGCCAGCAGCGGGGCCGGTTTGCTCTACGAGCAGTACTTC.

The chain carries TRBV7-2 and TRBJ1-1, with 7 bases lining up with TRBD1. This CDR3 is 15 amino acids long. Germline CDR1 reads SGHTA; CDR2 reads FQGNSA. The trim removed 6 bases at V and 3 bases at J, leaving 10 bases unmatched. The DNA for the CDR3 is TGTGCCAGCAGACAGGGGAGAGACAGATACACTGAAGCTTTCTTT. This gives the protein CASRQGRDRYTEAFF.

This rearrangement joins TRBV6-1 to TRBJ2-7; tentatively, D is TRBD2 (6 bases). V shed 0 bases and J shed 11 bases, with 17 bases lying between them. The CDR3 is 14 amino acids. Germline V gene sequence: CDR1 MNHNS, CDR2 SASEGT. DNA of the CDR3: TGTGCCAGCAGTGAAGCGGGACTCAGGTCGAGTGAGTACTTC. Amino acids: CASSEAGLRSSEYF.

The chain couples TRBV20-1 to TRBJ2-1; no firm D call. Germline CDR1 reads DFQATT; CDR2 reads SNEGSKA (reference sequence). This CDR3 has 11 residues. The ends were cut back, 3 bases at V and 4 bases at J, with 4 bases in the middle. The CDR3 loop is CSASQYNEQFF. For the CDR3, the DNA is TGCAGTGCTAGCCAGTACAATGAGCAGTTCTTC.

This clone was observed a few times. The chain has TRBV30 and TRBJ1-6, with D possibly matching TRBD1 (5 bases). This CDR3 region has 14 residues. V gave up 6 bases and J gave up 6 bases, with 15 bases separating them. In germline, CDR1 is GTSNPN, CDR2 SVGIG (reference sequence). CDR3 region: CACTNGAPNSPLHF. Here the CDR3 DNA reads TGTGCCTGTACAAATGGGGCGCCTAATTCACCCCTCCACTTT.

This clone was detected once. The V gene is TRBV28, the J gene TRBJ1-5; D may be TRBD1 (6 bases). Germline-derived CDR1 and CDR2 are MDHEN and SYDVKM. The CDR3 extends over 13 amino acids. The V end was cut by 5 bases, the J end by 4 bases, with 9 bases between. CDR3 loop: CASSLDRNQPQHF. The CDR3, as DNA: TGTGCCAGCAGTCTTGACAGGAATCAGCCCCAGCATTTT. Full variable domain (missing parts from reference TRBV28 and TRBJ1-5): DVKVTQSSRYLVKRTGEKVFLECVQDMDHENMFWYRQDPGLGLRLIYFSYDVKMKEKGDIPEGYSVSREKKERFSLILESASTNQTSMYLCASSLDRNQPQHFGDGTRLSIL.

The gene calls are TRBV6-5 and TRBJ2-1; 7 bases line up with TRBD1. This CDR3 region has 15 residues. Germline V gene lookup returns CDR1 MNHEY and CDR2 SVGAGI. V shed 5 bases and J 3 bases; nucleotides not matched to a gene: 7. Here the CDR3 reads CASSPPGTVYNEQFF. CDR3 sequence (DNA): TGTGCCAGCAGTCCTCCTGGGACAGTCTACAATGAGCAGTTCTTC.

This sequence joins TRBV27 and TRBJ1-4; D is unresolved. Between the trimmed V and J ends, which lost 4 bases and 2 bases, there was a span of 14 bases. There are 16 residues in the CDR3. Germline V lookup: CDR1 MNHEY, CDR2 SMNVEV (reference sequence). The CDR3 DNA follows: TGTGCCAGCAGTTCCCGTCAAATCGGGACTAATGAAAAACTGTTTTTT. Amino acid sequence: CASSSRQIGTNEKLFF. Full variable domain (missing parts from reference TRBV27 and TRBJ1-4): EAQVTQNPRYLITVTGKKLTVTCSQNMNHEYMSWYRQDPGLGLRQIYYSMNVEVTDKGDVPEGYKVSRKEKRNFPLILESPSPNQTSLYFCASSSRQIGTNEKLFFGSGTQLSVL.

The J gene is TRBJ2-7, the V gene TRBV3-1 (or the pseudogene TRBV3-2); no firm D call. Germline CDR1 is LGHDT and CDR2 is YNNKEL (reference sequence). The CDR3 sequence is 14 residues long. Between the trimmed V and J ends, which lost 0 bases and 1 base, there was a span of 7 bases. This CDR3 reads CASSQDAVSYEQYF. The DNA of the CDR3 is TGTGCCAGCAGCCAAGACGCGGTGTCCTACGAGCAGTACTTC.

The rearrangement links TRBV7-9 to TRBJ1-1, with D possibly TRBD1 on 5 matching bases. This CDR3 comprises 14 residues. V was clipped by 4 bases and J by 1 base, with 10 bases between them. Germline V gives CDR1 SEHNR, CDR2 FQNEAQ (reference sequence). CDR3 in DNA: TGTGCCAGCAGCTCCCGGGGGGAGAACACTGAAGCTTTCTTT. This translates into CASSSRGENTEAFF.

Worth noting for this clone: The same CDR3 is also encoded by other DNA sequences in this sample. V gene TRBV6-5 combines with J gene TRBJ1-2; possibly TRBD1 for D (6 bases). The germline V gene encodes CDR1 MNHEY and CDR2 SVGAGI. The CDR3 runs to 13 residues. The V end lost 8 bases, the J end lost 3 bases, and 13 bases lay between the germline ends. CDR3 residues: CASSRGGDYGYTF. CDR3 sequence (DNA): TGTGCCAGCTCACGAGGGGGGGACTATGGCTACACCTTC.

This clone was recorded once. The rearrangement joins TRBV6-5 to TRBJ2-7; TRBD1 aligns across 7 bases. The germline gives CDR1 MNHEY, CDR2 SVGAGI. V dropped 5 bases and J dropped 2; count of bases not matched to a gene: 6. The CDR3 is made up of 14 amino acids. For the CDR3, the DNA is TGTGCCAGCAGTCCGACAGGGAAGCCCTACGAGCAGTACTTC. It yields the protein CASSPTGKPYEQYF.

The chain employs TRBV19 and TRBJ1-5; D unclear. The V gene's germline CDR1 is LNHDA and CDR2 SQIVND (reference sequence). The CDR3 runs 14 residues. Trimming took off 4 bases at V and 6 bases at J, with 13 bases between the two ends. CDR3 sequence reads: CASSTGPQGQPQHF. CDR3 in DNA: TGTGCCAGTAGTACAGGTCCCCAAGGTCAGCCCCAGCATTTT.

This chain joins TRBV7-6 and TRBJ1-1; maybe TRBD1 (6 bases). V lost 5 bases and J lost 0, with 16 bases in between. This CDR3 is 16 amino acids long. Looked up from germline, CDR1 is SGHVS and CDR2 is FNYEAQ. CDR3: CASSPQTGAMNTEAFF. In nucleotides, the CDR3 is TGTGCCAGCAGCCCTCAGACAGGAGCAATGAACACTGAAGCTTTCTTT.

The chain joins TRBV15 to TRBJ2-7; 9 nucleotides align to TRBD2. The CDR3 loop spans 15 amino acids. Germline V gene sequence: CDR1 LNHNV, CDR2 YYDKDF (reference sequence). With 1 base clipped from V and 2 bases from J, the junction kept 3 bases outside the gene matches. CDR3 in amino acids: CATSRGSSGAYEQYF. CDR3 in DNA: TGTGCCACCAGCAGAGGGTCTAGCGGGGCCTACGAGCAGTACTTC. The entire variable domain, with the rest obtained from reference TRBV15 and TRBJ2-7, is as follows: DAMVIQNPRYQVTQFGKPVTLSCSQTLNHNVMYWYQQKSSQAPKLLFHYYDKDFNNEADTPDNFQSRRPNTSFCFLDIRSPGLGDTAMYLCATSRGSSGAYEQYFGPGTRLTVT.

The chain uses TRBV5-1 and TRBJ1-1, with 7 bases matching TRBD1. Germline trimming cut 4 bases from V and 1 base from J; bases unmatched to any gene: 7. This CDR3 is 15 amino acids long. The germline V gene has CDR1 SGHRS and CDR2 YFSETQ. CDR3 region: CASSPKQGWNTEAFF. CDR3 DNA: TGCGCCAGCAGCCCTAAACAGGGGTGGAACACTGAAGCTTTCTTT.

The V call is TRBV5-1, the J call TRBJ2-1; TRBD2 matches 12 bases. CDR1 and CDR2 (germline): SGHRS, YFSETQ. With 4 bases clipped from V and 15 bases from J, the junction kept 14 bases outside the gene matches. The CDR3 sequence is 15 residues long. Written as DNA, the CDR3 is TGCGCCAGCAGCACAGGACTAGCGGGGAGGTCCCCGCGGTTCTTC. Protein: CASSTGLAGRSPRFF. The variable domain in full, with the rest retrieved from reference TRBV5-1 and TRBJ2-1, is KAGVTQTPRYLIKTRGQQVTLSCSPISGHRSVSWYQQTPGQGLQFLFEYFSETQRNKGNFPGRFSGRQFSNSRSEMNVSTLELGDSALYLCASSTGLAGRSPRFFGPGTRLTVL.

The V call is TRBV6-5, the J call TRBJ2-1; the D gene is possibly TRBD2 (6 bases). V shed 5 bases and J shed 9 bases, with 20 bases lying between them. Germline CDR1 MNHEY, CDR2 SVGAGI. The CDR3 contains 15 residues. This CDR3 is CASSPSVGGRGEQFF. CDR3 nucleotides: TGTGCCAGCAGTCCATCCGTCGGGGGAAGGGGTGAGCAGTTCTTC.

This chain joins TRBV28 and TRBJ2-7; D is undetermined. The ends were cut back, 4 bases at V and 3 bases at J, with 16 bases in the middle. This CDR3 spans 15 amino acids. CDR1 and CDR2 from the germline V gene are MDHEN and SYDVKM. The CDR3 DNA is TGTGCCAGCAGTTCGCCCTTTGGAGCCTTCTACGAGCAGTACTTC. Amino acids: CASSSPFGAFYEQYF.

J is TRBJ2-3 and V is TRBV4-2, with D possibly TRBD2 on 6 matching bases. The V and J ends lost 7 bases and 3 bases respectively, with 14 bases between them. This CDR3 comprises 14 residues. Germline loops: CDR1 LGHNA, CDR2 YNFKEQ. The CDR3, as DNA: TGTGCCAGCACCCAGGGAGGTTGGACAGATACGCAGTATTTT. Residues: CASTQGGWTDTQYF.

This clone appeared a few times. The chain is built from TRBV5-1 and TRBJ1-6, with TRBD1 identical over 7 bases. The CDR3 loop spans 14 amino acids. The ends lost 2 bases at V and 8 bases at J; junction bases unmatched: 4. CDR1 SGHRS and CDR2 YFSETQ come from the germline V gene. CDR3: CASSFVGGDSPLHF. The CDR3 bases are TGCGCCAGCAGCTTTGTAGGGGGCGATTCACCCCTCCACTTT.

The rearrangement uses TRBV5-5 and TRBJ1-1; D is ambiguous. V was cut by 7 bases and J by 5 bases, with 12 bases left in between. Germline V gene data show CDR1 as SGHKS and CDR2 as YYEKEE (reference sequence). The CDR3 extends over 12 amino acids. For the CDR3, the DNA is TGTGCCAGCTCACTCTTGAGTACTGAAGCTTTCTTT. Amino acid sequence: CASSLLSTEAFF.

The chain carries TRBV3-1 (or the pseudogene TRBV3-2) and TRBJ2-3, with a possible D match to TRBD1 (6 bases). Germline V gives CDR1 LGHDT, CDR2 YNNKEL (reference sequence). The CDR3 spans 13 residues. Trimming shortened V by 7 bases and J by 3 bases, and 11 bases separated the two germline ends. The DNA for the CDR3 is TGTGCCAGCAACGAACAGGGAACAGATACGCAGTATTTT. Translated: CASNEQGTDTQYF.